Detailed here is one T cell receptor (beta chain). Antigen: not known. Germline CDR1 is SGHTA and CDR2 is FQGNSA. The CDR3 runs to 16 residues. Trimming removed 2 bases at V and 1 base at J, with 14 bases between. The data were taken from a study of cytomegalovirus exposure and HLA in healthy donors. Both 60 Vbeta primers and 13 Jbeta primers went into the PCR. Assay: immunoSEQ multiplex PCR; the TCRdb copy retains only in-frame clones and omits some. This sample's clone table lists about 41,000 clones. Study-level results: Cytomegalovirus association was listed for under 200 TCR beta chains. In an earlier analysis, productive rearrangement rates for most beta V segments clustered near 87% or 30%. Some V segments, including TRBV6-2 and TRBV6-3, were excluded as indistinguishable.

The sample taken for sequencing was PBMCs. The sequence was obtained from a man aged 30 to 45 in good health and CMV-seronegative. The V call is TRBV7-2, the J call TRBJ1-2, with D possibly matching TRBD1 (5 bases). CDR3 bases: TGTGCCAGCAGCTTAAATTTACAGGCGGTTAACTATGGCTACACCTTC. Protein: CASSLNLQAVNYGYTF.